The source of this T cell receptor (beta chain) is a study of T cells in Graves' hyperthyroidism and ophthalmopathy. Study findings and constraints: Blood also showed most of the thyroid clonotypes that were expanded above 0.001.

Orbital computed tomography, thyroid ultrasound, serum thyroxine and TRAb, and clinical symptoms together informed the diagnoses. Germline CDR1 reads LGHDT; CDR2 reads YNNKEL (reference sequence). The CDR3 consists of 15 residues. The ends were cut back, 4 bases at V and 6 bases at J, with 17 bases in the middle. What was amplified from RNA transcripts were TCR beta CDR3 regions. The TCR CDR3 first-round RT-PCR relied on the HTBI primer set. One entry per CDR3 protein, called by TCRdb with MiXCR from the multiplex PCR reads. The sample consists of fewer than 450,000 distinct CDR3 sequences, about 16% of them appearing once. This clonotype was counted ten times or more. Its antigen remains unidentified.

What was sequenced was blood. The chain joins TRBV3-1 to TRBJ2-3; the D gene could be TRBD1 or TRBD2 (7 bases each). This receptor was identified in a woman aged 55-69 years with Graves' ophthalmopathy. CDR3 residues: CASSPRRGGFDTQYF. Here the CDR3 DNA reads TGTGCCAGCAGCCCCCGCAGGGGGGGTTTCGATACGCAGTATTTT.